This is a list of T cell receptor beta chains from one sample in a study of cytomegalovirus exposure and HLA in healthy donors. The assay was immunoSEQ multiplex PCR, and TCRdb's table has in-frame clones only and misses some. The sample contains about 190,000 clones, roughly 80% of which appear only once. Sequenced: PBMCs. The receptor set was obtained from a woman aged 18 to 35 in good health and CMV-seronegative. Both conserved end residues are part of each CDR3. A D gene is named only where the DNA matches it firmly. Where a row states a size, it is once, few, many or the class of an expanded clone; other rows omit it.

>TRBJ2-5|TRBD1|TRBV7-9|14|NA
CASSSGQSRETQYF
TGTGCCAGCAGCTCGGGACAGTCGCGGGAGACCCAGTACTTC
>TRBJ2-3|NA|TRBV7-9|16|NA
CATWGEVAEPTDTQYF
TGTGCCACCTGGGGAGAGGTAGCGGAGCCCACAGATACGCAGTATTTT
>TRBJ1-5|NA|TRBV5-5|18|NA
CASSLNLGGENGNQPQHF
TGTGCCAGCAGCCTAAATTTGGGGGGGGAGAATGGCAATCAGCCCCAGCATTTT
>TRBJ2-2|TRBD2|TRBV9|16|NA
CASSPLAGVGTGELFF
TGTGCCAGCAGCCCCCTAGCGGGAGTCGGGACCGGGGAGCTGTTTTTT
>TRBJ2-1|TRBD2|TRBV29-1|16|NA
CSVEGGSLAAYNEQFF
TGCAGCGTTGAAGGTGGAAGTCTAGCGGCCTACAATGAGCAGTTCTTC
>TRBJ2-5|TRBD2|TRBV7-2|14|NA
CASSLWREAETQYF
TGTGCCAGCAGCCTTTGGCGGGAGGCAGAGACCCAGTACTTC
>TRBJ1-1|NA|TRBV5-1|15|NA
CASSSNGEPNTEAFF
TGCGCCAGCAGTAGCAACGGGGAACCGAACACTGAAGCTTTCTTT
>TRBJ2-3|TRBD2|TRBV5-6|17|NA
CASSLAGGPFSTDTQYF
TGTGCCAGCAGCTTAGCGGGAGGGCCCTTTAGCACAGATACGCAGTATTTT
>TRBJ2-2|NA|TRBV6-6|11|once
CASRFAGELFF
TGTGCCAGCAGGTTCGCCGGGGAGCTGTTTTTT
>TRBJ2-1|TRBD2|TRBV5-1|17|NA
CASSTGASGIPTNEQFF
TGCGCCAGCAGCACGGGGGCTAGCGGGATACCTACAAATGAGCAGTTCTTC
>TRBJ2-5|NA|TRBV6-6|15|once
CASSYPDTRQETQYF
TGTGCCAGCAGTTACCCAGACACTCGTCAAGAGACCCAGTACTTC
>TRBJ1-5|TRBD1|TRBV29-1|13|NA
CSVQGQGNQPQHF
TGCAGCGTCCAGGGACAGGGCAATCAGCCCCAGCATTTT
>TRBJ1-4|NA|TRBV18|14|NA
CASSPTGFNEKLFF
TGTGCCAGCTCACCGACAGGTTTTAATGAAAAACTGTTTTTT
>TRBJ2-1|NA|TRBV29-1|9|once
CSVSHEQFF
TGCAGTGTGAGTCATGAGCAGTTCTTC
>TRBJ2-3|NA|TRBV2|11|few
CASSRGDTQYF
TGTGCCAGCAGCCGGGGAGATACGCAGTATTTT
>TRBJ2-7|TRBD1|TRBV27|15|NA
CASSLSGQGGFEQYF
TGTGCCAGTAGTTTATCCGGACAGGGAGGATTCGAGCAGTACTTC
>TRBJ2-7|NA|TRBV5-1|12|NA
CASSLAGNTEYF
TGCGCCAGCAGCTTGGCGGGGAACACCGAGTACTTC
>TRBJ2-2|NA|TRBV5-1|16|NA
CASSLVLSPGTGELFF
TGCGCCAGCAGCTTGGTACTATCCCCCGGGACCGGGGAGCTGTTTTTT
>TRBJ1-4|TRBD1|TRBV30|16|NA
CAWRLHGTATNEKLFF
TGTGCCTGGAGACTCCACGGGACAGCAACTAATGAAAAACTGTTTTTT
>TRBJ1-5|TRBD1|TRBV6-5|14|NA
CASRGQGPNQPQHF
TGTGCCAGCAGGGGACAGGGGCCTAATCAACCCCAGCATTTT
>TRBJ2-1|NA|TRBV7-2|14|NA
CASSPGVSYNEQFF
TGTGCCAGCAGCCCGGGAGTCTCCTACAATGAGCAGTTCTTC
>TRBJ2-1|TRBD2|TRBV30|14|NA
CAWKLAGSYNEQFF
TGTGCCTGGAAACTAGCGGGATCCTACAATGAGCAGTTCTTC
>TRBJ2-1|NA|TRBV5-5|14|NA
CASSFVSTTNEQFF
TGTGCCAGCAGCTTTGTGTCAACTACGAATGAGCAGTTCTTC
>TRBJ2-3|TRBD2|TRBV5-1|16|few
CASSLTAGVVADTQYF
TGCGCCAGCAGCTTAACAGCGGGAGTCGTCGCAGATACGCAGTATTTT
>TRBJ2-1|TRBD1|TRBV28|14|NA
CASRVQGAVDEQFF
TGTGCCAGCAGGGTTCAGGGGGCAGTTGATGAGCAGTTCTTC
>TRBJ1-5|NA|TRBV10-2|16|once
CASSETGSGGNQPQHF
TGCGCCAGCAGTGAGACCGGGAGCGGGGGCAATCAGCCCCAGCATTTT
>TRBJ2-2|NA|TRBV2|16|NA
CASNPIARVLAGELFF
TGTGCCAGCAACCCTATAGCGAGAGTGTTGGCGGGGGAGCTGTTTTTT
>TRBJ2-1|TRBD2|TRBV10-2|16|NA
CASTVVAGAGSDEQFF
TGCGCCAGCACCGTTGTAGCGGGAGCCGGTTCGGATGAGCAGTTCTTC
>TRBJ2-3|TRBD2|TRBV7-9|14|once
CASRTSGSTDTQYF
TGTGCCAGTAGGACTAGCGGGAGCACAGATACGCAGTATTTT
>TRBJ2-1|NA|TRBV19|19|NA
CASSIGILSEAERDNEQFF
TGTGCCAGTAGTATAGGCATATTGTCTGAGGCGGAGAGGGACAATGAGCAGTTCTTC
>TRBJ2-1|TRBD2|TRBV4-2|15|once
CASSHGLAAYNEQFF
TGTGCCAGCAGCCATGGACTAGCGGCCTACAATGAGCAGTTCTTC
>TRBJ2-7|TRBD1|TRBV7-2|15|NA
CASREAGTGGYEQYF
TGTGCCAGCAGGGAAGCCGGGACAGGGGGCTACGAGCAGTACTTC
>TRBJ2-5|NA|TRBV19|16|NA
CASSISAAGYQETQYF
TGTGCCAGTAGTATAAGTGCGGCAGGGTACCAAGAGACCCAGTACTTC
>TRBJ1-1|NA|TRBV30|14|NA
CAWSWSGSNTEAFF
TGTGCCTGGAGCTGGAGTGGGTCGAACACTGAAGCTTTCTTT
>TRBJ1-1|NA|TRBV6-5|13|NA
CASSSGRNTEAFF
TGTGCCAGCAGTTCCGGGAGGAACACTGAAGCTTTCTTT
>TRBJ1-5|TRBD1|TRBV5-8|17|NA
CASSLRDRAYSNQPQHF
TGTGCCAGCAGCCTCCGGGACAGGGCGTATAGCAATCAGCCCCAGCATTTT
>TRBJ1-5|NA|TRBV18|12|NA
CASSPYGQPQHF
TGTGCCAGCTCACCCTACGGTCAGCCCCAGCATTTT
>TRBJ2-1|NA|TRBV5-1|15|NA
CASSAGKVFYNEQFF
TGCGCCAGCAGCGCGGGCAAAGTGTTCTACAATGAGCAGTTCTTC
>TRBJ1-3|NA|TRBV30|11|NA
CAQVGGNTIYF
TGTGCCCAGGTCGGTGGAAACACCATATATTTT
>TRBJ2-2|NA|TRBV5-1|14|NA
CASTLGAATGELFF
TGCGCCAGCACCCTGGGGGCGGCTACCGGGGAGCTGTTTTTT
>TRBJ1-1|NA|TRBV7-9|15|NA
CASSLGHQKNTEAFF
TGTGCCAGCAGCTTAGGGCACCAGAAGAACACTGAAGCTTTCTTT
>TRBJ2-1|TRBD2|TRBV30|11|NA
CAFGRGNEQFF
TGTGCCTTCGGGAGGGGGAATGAGCAGTTCTTC
>TRBJ1-1|NA|TRBV28|16|once
CASSVLNRDMNTEAFF
TGTGCCAGCAGTGTCCTAAACAGGGACATGAACACTGAAGCTTTCTTT
>TRBJ2-2|NA|TRBV28|14|NA
CASSQPGDNRELFF
TGTGCCAGCAGCCAACCGGGAGATAACCGGGAGCTGTTTTTT
>TRBJ2-5|TRBD2|TRBV4-3|15|NA
CASSRLLAGTETQYF
TGCGCCAGCAGCCGTTTACTAGCGGGCACGGAGACCCAGTACTTC
>TRBJ2-7|TRBD2|TRBV30|15|NA
CAGGGRGGSGNEQYF
TGTGCCGGCGGGGGGAGGGGCGGGAGTGGCAACGAGCAGTACTTC
>TRBJ2-3|TRBD1|TRBV28|20|NA
CASSLRPRDRVPRLAYTQYF
TGTGCCAGCAGTTTAAGGCCACGGGACAGGGTCCCCCGACTAGCCTATACGCAGTATTTT
>TRBJ2-5|NA|TRBV5-6|14|once
CASSYLGGMKTQYF
TGTGCCAGCAGCTATTTGGGCGGGATGAAGACCCAGTACTTC